This entry features one TCR beta chain sequence. Its antigen is not identified. These data come from a study of T cell repertoires in cytomegalovirus infection. Whole-study findings and limits: CMV carriers with the relevant HLA were identified by cumulative public TCR beta family frequency.

Between the trimmed V and J ends, which lost 1 base and 4 bases, there was a span of 5 bases. Per germline, CDR1 DFQATT and CDR2 SNEGSKA (reference sequence). The CDR3 covers 12 residues. TCRdb re-called the reads with MiXCR, one entry per CDR3 protein. The data hold roughly 730,000 distinct CDR3 sequences, with about 33% observed a single time. Sample: cultured PBMCs, taken from culture after CMV antigen stimulation. The chain recombines TRBV20-1 with TRBJ2-1; D not certain. This sequence originates from a human donor in good health (CMV status not recorded). Some clones in this sample may be carry-over from other donors' samples. The CDR3 DNA reads as TGCAGTGCTAGAGGCCGGTACAATGAGCAGTTCTTC. Amino acid sequence: CSARGRYNEQFF.